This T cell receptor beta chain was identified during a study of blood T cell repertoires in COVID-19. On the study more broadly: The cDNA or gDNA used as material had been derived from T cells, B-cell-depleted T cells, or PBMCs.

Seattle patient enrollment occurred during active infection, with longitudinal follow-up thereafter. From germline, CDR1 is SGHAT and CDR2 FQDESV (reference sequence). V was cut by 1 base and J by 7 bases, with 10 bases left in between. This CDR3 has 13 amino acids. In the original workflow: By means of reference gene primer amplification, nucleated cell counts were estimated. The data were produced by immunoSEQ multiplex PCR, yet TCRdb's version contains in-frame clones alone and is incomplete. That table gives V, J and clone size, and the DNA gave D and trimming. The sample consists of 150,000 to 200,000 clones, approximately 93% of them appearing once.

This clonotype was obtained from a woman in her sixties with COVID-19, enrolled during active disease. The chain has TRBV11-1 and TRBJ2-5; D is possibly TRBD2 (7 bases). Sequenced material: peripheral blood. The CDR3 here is CASSLVGGATQYF. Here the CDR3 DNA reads TGTGCCAGCAGCTTAGTAGGGGGGGCGACCCAGTACTTC.